This T cell receptor beta chain was sequenced during a study of OX40 agonist ivuxolimab in advanced cancers. Overall study: A male proportion of 82.7% was recorded, with mean age roughly 60 years and range roughly 23 to 90.

Deletions cut 0 bases from V and 10 bases from J, with 9 bases between. The CDR3 has 12 residues. Germline CDR1 reads SGHDN; CDR2 reads FVKESK. The protocol was immunoSEQ multiplex PCR, while the TCRdb copy is restricted to in-frame clones and leaves out a portion. The repertoire holds around 33,000 clones, with approximately 89% as singletons. Comments on this clone: The antigen is undetermined.

Blood got drawn at baseline, again on cycle 4 day 1, and then on cycle 7 day 1. Study-level findings and limits: Clonal expansion was among the lowest in partial responders at 0.1-3.0 mg/kg, especially CD8+. At 0.1 to 3.0 mg/kg and by week 6, clonal expansion occurred in CD4+ and CD8+ blood T cells.

The sequence derives from an adult with an advanced solid tumor such as melanoma, head and neck, liver or kidney cancer. The chain couples TRBV14 to TRBJ1-1, with a tentative D call TRBD1 (5 bases). The material was CD4+ or CD8+ T cells sorted from blood, obtained in a trial of the OX40 agonist ivuxolimab. This CDR3 is CASSQDRVTAFF. The CDR3 DNA sequence: TGTGCCAGCAGCCAAGACAGGGTGACAGCTTTCTTT.